This TCR beta chain is drawn from a study of blood T cell repertoires in COVID-19 (dated by TCRdb to about 2020). Concerning the study at large: The collaborator samples originated in the United States, Italy and Spain and spanned the acute and convalescent phases of COVID-19. The material from the prospective study consisted of cDNA or gDNA derived from T cells, B-cell-depleted T cells, or PBMCs. The dataset comprised deeply sampled blood TCRbeta repertoires from subjects exposed to, actively infected with, or recovered from COVID-19. The repertoires were made available in a free public database intended to serve as a resource for research on the immune response to SARS-CoV-2. The samples were drawn from the first 160 participants of the ongoing ImmuneRACE study and from more than 1,000 subjects provided by 6 global collaborators. Sample metadata almost always included a de-identified subject ID, COVID-19 status, age in years and sex. Where available, HLA class I and class II types were taken from metadata supplied by the sample provider and were not determined by assay-based typing. Points the paper makes about the study in general: The amount of clinical and demographic metadata varied by source and participant and was provided uncurated.

Per the germline V gene (reference sequence), SGHKS is the CDR1 and YYEKEE is the CDR2. Trimming takes 0 bases from V and 8 bases from J, and the germline ends sit 8 bases apart. Including the terminal cysteine and phenylalanine, the CDR3 comprises 12 residues. Left in the record is the CDR3 DNA by itself, 36 bases read in frame from the first base. The immunoSEQ Assay, a bias-controlled multiplex PCR, was used to amplify TCRbeta CDR3 regions from genomic DNA. The paper's data handling went like this. The number of nucleated cells in each sample was estimated by amplification of reference gene primers within the assay. To quantify the absolute abundance of each unique TCRbeta CDR3 rearrangement, sequence reads were collapsed and filtered. For each sample, productive Simpson clonality was calculated as the square root of Simpson's diversity index over productive rearrangements. TCRdb took over this immuneACCESS table, retaining in-frame rearrangements with V and J assigned. Such tables are incomplete; in checked studies, under half of the missing clones stem from an unresolved V gene, and the remainder is unexplained. V and J calls and clone size are as listed in that table; D and trimming were resolved from the DNA. A total of some 330,000 clones appear in this sample, 75% to 90% of them only once. The top ten constitute less than 6.5% of the sample.

Participants in the prospective study were aged roughly 18 to 89 years, lived in 20 to 30 United States geographic areas, and enrolled through a virtual design. In the prospective study, participants were assigned to cohorts based on the clinical history participants reported in a screening survey and a study questionnaire. For ImmuneRACE Cohort 3, a participant was defined as recovered based on two consecutive negative NP/OP PCR tests, clearance by a healthcare professional, or resolution of symptoms. In the prospective study, whole blood, serum and a nasopharyngeal or oropharyngeal swab were collected from each participant by mobile phlebotomists. Participants in the prospective study had the option to provide additional blood draws and questionnaires over a roughly two-month period. Before DNA extraction, blood samples from the prospective study were shipped at room temperature or frozen. About this clone itself: It lacks a known antigen. Base qualities are missing; no much larger clone stands one base away.

The chain is encoded by TRBV5-5 joined to TRBJ1-1; TRBD1 is perhaps the D gene, given 6 matching bases. The TCR was taken from a young man who had recovered from COVID-19. Sequencing used PBMCs or T cells enriched from blood (not recorded which). The nucleotide sequence reads TGTGCCAGCAGCTTGGTGGACAGAGAAGCTTTCTTT. Translated, it reads CASSLVDREAFF.